This TCR beta chain was observed in a study of T cells in Graves' hyperthyroidism and ophthalmopathy. In its sample, this clonotype was seen many times. Its antigen is currently unknown. What was amplified from RNA transcripts were TCR beta CDR3 regions. First-round RT-PCR of the TCR CDR3 relied on the HTBI primer set. TCRdb reanalysed the multiplex PCR reads using MiXCR and keeps one entry per CDR3 protein. The repertoire holds some 270,000 distinct CDR3 sequences, with 13% as singletons. V lost 5 bases, J lost 0 bases, and 11 bases lay in between. There are 15 residues in the CDR3. In germline, CDR1 is SEHNR, CDR2 FQNEAQ (reference sequence). Study-wide findings and caveats: In the blood, most expanded thyroid clonotypes above 0.001 appeared as well. Ophthalmopathy onset followed model prediction by a median approximately six months.

The sequence came from a woman in her thirties with Graves' hyperthyroidism that later progressed to Graves' ophthalmopathy. The rearrangement links TRBV7-9 to TRBJ1-5; D is undetermined. The sample taken for sequencing was blood. The DNA for the CDR3 is TGTGCCAGCAGCGGCTCTGGTAATAGCAATCAGCCCCAGCATTTT. Its protein product is CASSGSGNSNQPQHF.